Below, one T cell receptor beta chain is given with its context. The data are from a study of blood T cell repertoires in COVID-19. Overall study: The samples span acute and convalescent COVID-19 from the United States, Italy and Spain. Sources were T cells, B-cell-depleted T cells, or PBMCs; the material itself was cDNA or gDNA.

V lost 2 bases and J lost 11; bases outside the gene matches: 12. The CDR3 loop spans 15 amino acids. From germline, CDR1 is MGHRA and CDR2 YSYEKL. Original data processing: Scientists estimated how many nucleated cells there were by amplifying reference gene primers. Method: immunoSEQ multiplex PCR; TCRdb's copy keeps in-frame clones and lacks some. V, J and clone size are taken as reported in that table, and D and trimming were inferred from the DNA itself. Of around 200,000 clones listed, 83% are singletons. The clonotype was recovered from a man between 50 and 59 years old with active or convalescent COVID-19. The material sequenced was peripheral blood. The genes are TRBV4-1 and TRBJ1-1, with 9 bases fitting TRBD1. CDR3 in amino acids: CASSQSRDRASKAFF. DNA of the CDR3: TGCGCCAGCAGCCAAAGCCGGGACAGGGCTTCGAAGGCTTTCTTT.